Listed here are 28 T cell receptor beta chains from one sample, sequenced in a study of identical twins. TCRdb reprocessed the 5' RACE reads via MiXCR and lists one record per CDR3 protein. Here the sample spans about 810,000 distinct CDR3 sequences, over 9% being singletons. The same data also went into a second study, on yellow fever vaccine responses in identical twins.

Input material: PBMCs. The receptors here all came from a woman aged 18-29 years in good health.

The CDR3 sequence: CSAKGQGSHEQYV. The CDR3 DNA sequence: TGCAGTGCTAAGGGACAGGGGTCCCACGAGCAGTACGTC. This chain connects TRBV20-1 to TRBJ2-7, with 10 bases identical to TRBD1. This CDR3 region has 13 residues. Germline loops: CDR1 DFQATT, CDR2 SNEGSKA (reference sequence). Germline trimming cut 4 bases from V and 5 bases from J; bases unmatched to any gene: 5.

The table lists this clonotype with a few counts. The CDR3 nucleotides are TGTGCCACGGCGGGGGCTGGCAATCAGCCCCAGCATTTT. Amino acids: CATAGAGNQPQHF. The rearrangement links TRBV24-1 to TRBJ1-5; D perhaps matches TRBD1 (6 bases). The CDR3 totals 13 residues. Trimming took 10 bases from V and 2 from J, leaving 11 bases between them. CDR1 and CDR2 (germline): KGHDR, SFDVKD.

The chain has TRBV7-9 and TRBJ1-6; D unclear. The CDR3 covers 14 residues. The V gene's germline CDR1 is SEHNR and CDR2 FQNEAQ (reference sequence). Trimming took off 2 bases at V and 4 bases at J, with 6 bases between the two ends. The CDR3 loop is CASSLPGYNSPLHF. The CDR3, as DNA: TGTGCCAGCAGCTTACCTGGGTATAATTCACCCCTCCACTTT.

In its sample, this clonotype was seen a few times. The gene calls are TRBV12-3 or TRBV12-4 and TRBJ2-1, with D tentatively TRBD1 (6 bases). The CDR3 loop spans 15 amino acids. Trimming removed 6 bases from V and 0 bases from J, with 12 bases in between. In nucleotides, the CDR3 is TGTGCCAGCAGAAGACAGGATAGCTCCTACAATGAGCAGTTCTTC. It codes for CASRRQDSSYNEQFF.

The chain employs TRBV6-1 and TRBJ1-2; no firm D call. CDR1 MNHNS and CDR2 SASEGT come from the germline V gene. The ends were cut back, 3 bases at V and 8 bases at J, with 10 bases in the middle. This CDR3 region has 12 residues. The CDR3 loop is CASSDDIQGYTF. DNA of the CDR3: TGTGCCAGCAGTGATGACATCCAAGGCTACACCTTC.

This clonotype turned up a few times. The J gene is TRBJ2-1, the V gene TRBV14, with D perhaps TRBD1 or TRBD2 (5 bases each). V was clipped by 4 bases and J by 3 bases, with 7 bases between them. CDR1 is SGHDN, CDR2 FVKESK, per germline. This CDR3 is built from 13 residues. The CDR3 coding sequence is TGTGCCAGCAGCCCGGGGCACTACAATGAGCAGTTCTTC. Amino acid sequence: CASSPGHYNEQFF.

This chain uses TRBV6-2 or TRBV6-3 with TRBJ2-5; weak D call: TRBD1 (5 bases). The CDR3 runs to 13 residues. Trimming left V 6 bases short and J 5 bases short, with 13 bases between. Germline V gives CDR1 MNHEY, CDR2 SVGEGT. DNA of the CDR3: TGTGCCAGCAGACCAACAGGATTGGAGACCCAGTACTTC. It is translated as CASRPTGLETQYF.

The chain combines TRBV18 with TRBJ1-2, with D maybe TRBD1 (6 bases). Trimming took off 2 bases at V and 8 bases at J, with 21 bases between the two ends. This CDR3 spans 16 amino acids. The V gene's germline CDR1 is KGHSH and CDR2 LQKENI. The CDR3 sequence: CASSPSPGLGGEGYTF. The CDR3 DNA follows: TGTGCCAGCTCACCATCCCCCGGACTGGGGGGCGAAGGCTACACCTTC.

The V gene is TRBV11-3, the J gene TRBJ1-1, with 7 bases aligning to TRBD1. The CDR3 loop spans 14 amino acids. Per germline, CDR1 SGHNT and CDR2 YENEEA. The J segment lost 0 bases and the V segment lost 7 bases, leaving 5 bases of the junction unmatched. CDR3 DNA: TGTGCCAGCACCGGGACAGATATGAACACTGAAGCTTTCTTT. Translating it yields CASTGTDMNTEAFF.

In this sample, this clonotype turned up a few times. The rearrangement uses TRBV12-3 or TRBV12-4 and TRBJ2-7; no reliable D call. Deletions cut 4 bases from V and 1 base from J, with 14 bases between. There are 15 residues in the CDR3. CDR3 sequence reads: CASSSRVSPSYEQYF. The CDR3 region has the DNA TGTGCCAGCAGTTCTAGAGTTTCGCCTTCCTACGAGCAGTACTTC.

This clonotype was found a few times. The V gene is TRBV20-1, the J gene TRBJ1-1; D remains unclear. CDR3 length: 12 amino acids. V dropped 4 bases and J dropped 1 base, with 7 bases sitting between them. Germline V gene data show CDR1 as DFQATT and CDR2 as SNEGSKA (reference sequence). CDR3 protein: CSAKPGNTEAFF. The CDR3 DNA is TGCAGTGCTAAACCGGGGAACACTGAAGCTTTCTTT.

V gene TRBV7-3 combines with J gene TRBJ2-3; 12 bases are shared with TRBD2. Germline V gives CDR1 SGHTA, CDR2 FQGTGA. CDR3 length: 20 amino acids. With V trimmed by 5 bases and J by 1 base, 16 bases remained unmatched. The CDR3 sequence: CASSPIRASGRGRGTDTQYF. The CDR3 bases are TGTGCCAGCAGCCCGATTAGGGCTAGCGGGAGGGGTAGGGGCACAGATACGCAGTATTTT.

The CDR3 sequence is CSARVGPLSSYNEQFF. Here the CDR3 DNA reads TGCAGTGCTAGAGTCGGACCGTTAAGCTCCTACAATGAGCAGTTCTTC. The V and J genes are TRBV20-1 and TRBJ2-1; D not resolved. Germline CDR1 reads DFQATT; CDR2 reads SNEGSKA (reference sequence). The length of the CDR3 is 16 residues. The V end was cut by 1 base, the J end by 0 bases, with 13 bases between.

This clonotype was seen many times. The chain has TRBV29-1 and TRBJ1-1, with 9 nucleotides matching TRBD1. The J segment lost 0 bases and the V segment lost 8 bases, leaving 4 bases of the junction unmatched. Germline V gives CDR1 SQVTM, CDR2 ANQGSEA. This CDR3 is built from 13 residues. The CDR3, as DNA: TGCAGCTCCGGGACAGGGATGAACACTGAAGCTTTCTTT. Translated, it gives CSSGTGMNTEAFF.

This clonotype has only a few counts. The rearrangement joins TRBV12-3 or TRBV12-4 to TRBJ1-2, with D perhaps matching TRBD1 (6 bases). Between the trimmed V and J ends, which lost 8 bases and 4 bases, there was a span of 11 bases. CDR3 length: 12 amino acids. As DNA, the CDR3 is TGTGCCAGCCTGCGGGGGGCCTATGGCTACACCTTC. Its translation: CASLRGAYGYTF.

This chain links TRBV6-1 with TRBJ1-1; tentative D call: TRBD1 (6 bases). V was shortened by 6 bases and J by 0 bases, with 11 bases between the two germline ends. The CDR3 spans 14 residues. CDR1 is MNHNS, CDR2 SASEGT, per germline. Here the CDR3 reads CASRSDRLNTEAFF. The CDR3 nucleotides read TGTGCCAGCAGGTCCGACAGGCTGAACACTGAAGCTTTCTTT.

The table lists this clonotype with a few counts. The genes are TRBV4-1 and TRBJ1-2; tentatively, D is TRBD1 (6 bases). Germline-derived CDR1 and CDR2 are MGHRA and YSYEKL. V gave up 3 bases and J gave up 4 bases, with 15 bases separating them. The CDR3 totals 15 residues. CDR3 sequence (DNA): TGCGCCAGCAGCCATCCCATTAGGGGGAGCTATGGCTACACCTTC. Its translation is CASSHPIRGSYGYTF.

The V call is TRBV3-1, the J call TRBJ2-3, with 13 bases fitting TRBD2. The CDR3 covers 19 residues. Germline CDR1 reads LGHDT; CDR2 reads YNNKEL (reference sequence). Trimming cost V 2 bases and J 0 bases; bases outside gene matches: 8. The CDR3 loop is CASSQSGLAGISSTDTQYF. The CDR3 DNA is TGTGCCAGCAGCCAATCGGGACTAGCGGGGATCTCTAGCACAGATACGCAGTATTTT.

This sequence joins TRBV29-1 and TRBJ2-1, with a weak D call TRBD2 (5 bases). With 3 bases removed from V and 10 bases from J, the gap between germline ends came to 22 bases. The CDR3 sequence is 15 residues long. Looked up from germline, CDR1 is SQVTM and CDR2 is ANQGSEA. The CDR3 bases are TGCAGCGTTGATGAGAGACTCACCTTACCGGGAGAGCAGTTCTTC. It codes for CSVDERLTLPGEQFF.

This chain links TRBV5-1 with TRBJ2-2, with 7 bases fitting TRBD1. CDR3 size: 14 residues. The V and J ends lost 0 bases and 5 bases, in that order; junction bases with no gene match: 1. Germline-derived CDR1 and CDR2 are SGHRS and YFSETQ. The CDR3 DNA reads TGCGCCAGCAGCTTGGAGGGACAGACCGGGGAGCTGTTTTTT. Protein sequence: CASSLEGQTGELFF.

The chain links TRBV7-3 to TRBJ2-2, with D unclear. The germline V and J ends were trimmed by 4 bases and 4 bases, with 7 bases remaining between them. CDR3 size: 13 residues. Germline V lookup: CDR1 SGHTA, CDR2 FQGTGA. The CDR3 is CASSSRPTGELFF. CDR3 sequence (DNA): TGTGCCAGCAGCTCCCGACCCACCGGGGAGCTGTTTTTT. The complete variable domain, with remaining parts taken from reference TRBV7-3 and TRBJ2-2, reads GAGVSQTPSNKVTEKGKYVELRCDPISGHTALYWYRQSLGQGPEFLIYFQGTGAADDSGLPNDRFFAVRPEGSVSTLKIQRTERGDSAVYLCASSSRPTGELFFGEGSRLTVL.

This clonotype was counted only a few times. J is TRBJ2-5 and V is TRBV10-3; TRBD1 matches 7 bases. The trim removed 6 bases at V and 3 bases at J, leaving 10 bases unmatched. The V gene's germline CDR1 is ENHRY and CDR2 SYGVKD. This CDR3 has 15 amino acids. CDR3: CAISRGQTYEETQYF. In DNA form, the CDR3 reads TGTGCCATCAGCAGGGGACAGACGTACGAAGAGACCCAGTACTTC.

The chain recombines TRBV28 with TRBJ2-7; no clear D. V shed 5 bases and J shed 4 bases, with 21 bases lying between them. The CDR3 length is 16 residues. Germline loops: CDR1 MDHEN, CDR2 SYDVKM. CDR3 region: CASSPLTTIPTYEQYF. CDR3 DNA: TGTGCCAGCAGTCCCCTAACAACGATCCCTACTTACGAGCAGTACTTC.

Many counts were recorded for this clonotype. The CDR3 DNA reads TGTGCCAGCAGTCCGGGACACCTGTCCACTGAAGCTTTCTTT. This encodes CASSPGHLSTEAFF. The rearrangement links TRBV12-3 or TRBV12-4 to TRBJ1-1; D might be TRBD1 (6 bases). The V end was cut by 5 bases, the J end by 4 bases, with 14 bases between. The CDR3 loop spans 14 amino acids.

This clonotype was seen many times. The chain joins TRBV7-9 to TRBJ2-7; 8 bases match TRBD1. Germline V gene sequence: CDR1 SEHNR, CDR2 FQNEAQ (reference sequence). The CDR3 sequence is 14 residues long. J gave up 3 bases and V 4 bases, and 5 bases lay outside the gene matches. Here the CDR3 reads CASSSGTGVYEQYF. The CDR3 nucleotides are TGTGCCAGCAGCTCCGGGACAGGAGTCTACGAGCAGTACTTC.

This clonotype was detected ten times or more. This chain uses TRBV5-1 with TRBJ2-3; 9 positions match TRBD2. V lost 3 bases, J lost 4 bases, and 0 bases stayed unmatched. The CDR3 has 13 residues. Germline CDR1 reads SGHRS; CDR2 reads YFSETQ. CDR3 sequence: CASSWTSADTQYF. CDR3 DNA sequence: TGCGCCAGCAGCTGGACTAGCGCAGATACGCAGTATTTT.

CDR3 residues: CASSRQSDTQYF. The DNA of the CDR3 is TGTGCCAGCAGTCGACAATCAGATACGCAGTATTTT. The chain recombines TRBV2 with TRBJ2-3; D is uncertain. Trimming cost V 5 bases and J 4 bases, with 7 bases left between them. This CDR3 has 12 amino acids. Germline CDR1 is SNHLY and CDR2 is FYNNEI.

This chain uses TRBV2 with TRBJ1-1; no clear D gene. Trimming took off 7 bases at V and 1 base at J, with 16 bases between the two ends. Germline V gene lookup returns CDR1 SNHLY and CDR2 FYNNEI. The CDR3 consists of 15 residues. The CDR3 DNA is TGTGCCAGCAACCTATCCGGGTTTCCGAACACTGAAGCTTTCTTT. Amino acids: CASNLSGFPNTEAFF.